This is a list of T cell receptor beta chains from one sample in a study of memory CD4+ T cells and cytomegalovirus serostatus. TCRdb's copy holds only in-frame clones and misses some; the assay was immunoSEQ multiplex PCR. The sample holds over 40,000 clones, roughly 77% seen once. The sample was memory CD4+ T cells from blood. These TCRs come from an adult in good health and CMV-seronegative. The CDR3 runs from the conserved cysteine through the conserved F or W. The order of the fields is J gene, D gene, V gene, clone size, CDR3 DNA, CDR3 protein. A D gene is named only where the DNA matches it firmly. The size field is filled for only some rows; it gives once, few, many or a size class.

>TRBJ1-2|-|TRBV29-1|once
TGCAGCGTTGAAGCAACGGGGGGTATTAATGGCTACACCTTC
CSVEATGGINGYTF
>TRBJ1-6|-|TRBV7-8|-
TGTGCCAGCAGCTTAGACAGTTCCTCACCCCTCCACTTT
CASSLDSSSPLHF
>TRBJ2-5|TRBD2|TRBV7-2|-
TGTGCCAGCAGCTTGTCAACTAGCGGGGGCCAAGAGACCCAGTACTTC
CASSLSTSGGQETQYF
>TRBJ2-7|-|TRBV7-6|-
TGTGCCAGCAGCTCCGTTTCCGAGGGCTACGAGCAGTACTTC
CASSSVSEGYEQYF
>TRBJ1-2|TRBD1|TRBV6-1|-
TGTGCCAGCACAAGAGACAGGGGGAGCGGCTACACCTTC
CASTRDRGSGYTF
>TRBJ1-5|-|TRBV6-4|-
TGTGCCAGCAGGGTCCGACCGGGAGCGGGGGGCAATCAGCCCCAGCATTTT
CASRVRPGAGGNQPQHF
>TRBJ1-5|-|TRBV6-5|-
TGTGCCAGCAGTTACTCGATCGCCTTCAGGCAGCCCCAGCATTTT
CASSYSIAFRQPQHF
>TRBJ1-1|-|TRBV7-2|-
TGTGCCAGCAGCCGAGGGACAACCACTGAAGCTTTCTTT
CASSRGTTTEAFF
>TRBJ1-2|-|TRBV6-5|-
TGTGCCAGCAGGTTCACAGAGAACTATGGCTACACCTTC
CASRFTENYGYTF
>TRBJ1-3|-|TRBV6-5|-
TGTGCCAGCAGGAAGGACACCTCTGGAAACACCATATATTTT
CASRKDTSGNTIYF
>TRBJ1-2|-|TRBV4-3|-
TGCGCCAGCAGCCAAGTTGTGGGCAGTGCGAACTATGGCTACACCTTC
CASSQVVGSANYGYTF
>TRBJ1-4|TRBD1|TRBV6-6|once
TGTGCCAGCAGTAACCCCGGGACAGGGGACGTTAGGCAACTGTTTTTT
CASSNPGTGDVRQLFF
>TRBJ2-7|-|TRBV7-8|-
TGTGCCAGCAGCTTAGAGCCAGGCCCCTACGAGCAGTACTTC
CASSLEPGPYEQYF
>TRBJ2-1|TRBD2|TRBV5-1|-
TGCGCCAGCAGGTCGGGCGGGGGGGGTGGTGAGCAGTTCTTC
CASRSGGGGGEQFF
>TRBJ2-1|TRBD1|TRBV5-4|once
TGTGCCAGCAGCTTAGGTGGGACAGGGGGCCATGAGCAGTTCTTC
CASSLGGTGGHEQFF
>TRBJ1-1|-|TRBV7-9|-
TGTGCCAGCAGCTCTCGGGGGGGGAACACTGAAGCTTTCTTT
CASSSRGGNTEAFF
>TRBJ2-7|TRBD2|TRBV7-2|-
TGTGCCAGCAGCTTAGGCGGGGGGGTGAGCGAGCAGTACTTC
CASSLGGGVSEQYF
>TRBJ1-1|-|TRBV6-5|-
TGTGCCACCACGACGACTGAAGCTTTCTTT
CATTTTEAFF
>TRBJ2-1|-|TRBV2|-
TGTGCCAGCAGTGTTCGCCAGTCGGGTGCCAAGTTCTTC
CASSVRQSGAKFF
>TRBJ2-1|TRBD2|TRBV29-1|few
TGCAGCGTTGACGGCGGGGGGGCGGCTAATGAGCAGTTCTTC
CSVDGGGAANEQFF
>TRBJ2-3|TRBD2|TRBV7-8|-
TGTGCCAGCAGCGCGTCTAGCGGGGGGGCCGGAGATACGCAGTATTTT
CASSASSGGAGDTQYF
>TRBJ1-6|-|TRBV30|once
TGTGCCTGGAGTATTGTAAGGGGCGGTTCAAGCTCACCCCTCCACTTT
CAWSIVRGGSSSPLHF
>TRBJ2-7|-|TRBV7-9|-
TGTGCCAGCAGCCCCCGCTACGAGCAGTACTTC
CASSPRYEQYF
>TRBJ1-2|-|TRBV28|-
TGTGCCAGCAGTTTATCGTCGGGCAGAATCTATGGCTACACCTTC
CASSLSSGRIYGYTF
>TRBJ1-6|-|TRBV6-1|-
TGTGCCAGCAGTGCAGCTTCACCCCTCCACTTT
CASSAASPLHF
>TRBJ1-2|-|TRBV6-5|-
TGTGCCAGCAGTTACAGTCGGACAGCCGTCTATGGCTACACCTTC
CASSYSRTAVYGYTF
>TRBJ1-2|-|TRBV7-2|-
TGTGCCAGCAGCTTAGTTGGGGGGCTTGGCTACACCTTC
CASSLVGGLGYTF
>TRBJ2-7|-|TRBV6-5|-
TGTGCCAGCAGTTACTCGCGCCCCGAGGCCCACGAGCAGTACTTC
CASSYSRPEAHEQYF
>TRBJ2-3|-|TRBV6-5|-
TGTGCCAGCAGTTATCAGAGGACAGATACGCAGTATTTT
CASSYQRTDTQYF
>TRBJ2-3|-|TRBV4-2|once
TGTGCCAGCAGGGGCTTAGATACGCAGTATTTT
CASRGLDTQYF
>TRBJ1-1|-|TRBV4-1|medium-sized
TGCGCCAGCAGCCGGGGACCCTCAGGGGACACTGAAGCTTTCTTT
CASSRGPSGDTEAFF
>TRBJ1-6|-|TRBV18|medium-sized
TGTGCCAGCTCACCCAATGGGATTGACTCCTATAATTCACCCCTCCACTTT
CASSPNGIDSYNSPLHF
>TRBJ1-2|-|TRBV7-8|-
TGTGCCAGCAGCTCGCAATCGTCCGACTATGGCTACACCTTT
CASSSQSSDYGYTF
>TRBJ1-1|TRBD1|TRBV5-4|-
TGTGCCAGCAGCTCCCCAACAGGGGGCACTGAAGCTTTCTTT
CASSSPTGGTEAFF
>TRBJ1-1|-|TRBV4-3|-
TGCGCCAGCAGCCAAGGTGGCGGCTGGGGCACTGAAGCTTTCTTT
CASSQGGGWGTEAFF
>TRBJ2-3|-|TRBV7-3|-
TGTGCCAGCAGCCCCGGCGTCGAGGCGGATACGCAGTATTTT
CASSPGVEADTQYF
>TRBJ1-5|-|TRBV13|-
TGTGCCAGCAGCAAAGACAGACATCAGCCCCAGCATTTT
CASSKDRHQPQHF
>TRBJ1-4|-|TRBV18|few
TGTGCCAGCTCACAGGGATCTAATGAAAAACTGTTTTTT
CASSQGSNEKLFF
>TRBJ2-1|-|TRBV30|-
TGTGCCTGGAGTGTACCGGGTCATGAGCAGTTCTTC
CAWSVPGHEQFF
>TRBJ1-6|-|TRBV5-4|-
TGTGCCAGCAGCTTTTTTCGGGGAGGGGGAGCTAATTCACCCCTCCACTTT
CASSFFRGGGANSPLHF